This T cell receptor beta chain comes out of a study of T cells in women clearing cervical HPV infection. At the level of the study: Case blood was drawn when the lesion was first found; control blood after infection became undetectable.

TCRdb's table, derived via immunoSEQ multiplex PCR, lists solely in-frame clones and lacks some. With roughly 30,000 clones in the sample, the ten largest clones hold 22%. Findings of the study overall: Repertoire richness, not evenness, was significantly elevated in CIN3+ cases versus controls.

All donors had a single incident cervical HPV16 infection, not prevalent. As concerns this clone: Its antigen is undetermined. Read sequence stops 3 residues before the CDR3 end, and the germline J gene provides the missing end.

The CDR3 length is 14 residues. The V gene lost 4 bases and the J gene lost 1 base, with 12 bases spanning the gap. Germline V gene lookup returns CDR1 SQVTM and CDR2 ANQGSEA. Sequencing was carried out using blood buffy coat. The chain joins TRBV29-1 to TRBJ2-3; a possible D gene is TRBD2 (5 bases). This sequence originates from a woman between 18 and 69 years old with a cervical HPV16 infection that either progressed to CIN3+ or cleared (not recorded which). CDR3: CSVVPFSGTDTQYF. The DNA read from the CDR3 is TGCAGCGTTGTTCCTTTTAGCGGCACAGATACG.